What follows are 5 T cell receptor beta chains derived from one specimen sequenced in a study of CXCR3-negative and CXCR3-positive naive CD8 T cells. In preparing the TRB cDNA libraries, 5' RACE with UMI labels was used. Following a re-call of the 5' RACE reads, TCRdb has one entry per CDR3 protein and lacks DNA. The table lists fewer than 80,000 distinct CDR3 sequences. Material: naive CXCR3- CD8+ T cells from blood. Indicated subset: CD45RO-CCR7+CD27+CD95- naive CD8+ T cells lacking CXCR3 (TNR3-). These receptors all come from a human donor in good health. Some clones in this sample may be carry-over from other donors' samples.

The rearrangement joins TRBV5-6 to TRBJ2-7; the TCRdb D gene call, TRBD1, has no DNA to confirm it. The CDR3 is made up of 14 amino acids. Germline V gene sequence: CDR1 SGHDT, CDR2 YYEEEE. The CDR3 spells CASSLGQGALEQYF.

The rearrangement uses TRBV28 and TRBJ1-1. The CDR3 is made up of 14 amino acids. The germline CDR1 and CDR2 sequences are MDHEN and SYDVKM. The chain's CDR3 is CASSLNGLNTEAFF.

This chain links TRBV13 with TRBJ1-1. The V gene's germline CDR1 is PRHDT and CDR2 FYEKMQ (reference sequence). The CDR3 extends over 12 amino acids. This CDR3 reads CASSLGELEAFF.

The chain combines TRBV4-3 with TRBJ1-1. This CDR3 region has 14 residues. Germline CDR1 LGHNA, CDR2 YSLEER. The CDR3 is CASSQDRRNTEAFF.

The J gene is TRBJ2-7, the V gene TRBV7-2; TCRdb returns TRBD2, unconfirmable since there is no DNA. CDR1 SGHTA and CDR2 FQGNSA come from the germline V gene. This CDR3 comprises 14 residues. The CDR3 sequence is CASSLVAGGPEQYF.